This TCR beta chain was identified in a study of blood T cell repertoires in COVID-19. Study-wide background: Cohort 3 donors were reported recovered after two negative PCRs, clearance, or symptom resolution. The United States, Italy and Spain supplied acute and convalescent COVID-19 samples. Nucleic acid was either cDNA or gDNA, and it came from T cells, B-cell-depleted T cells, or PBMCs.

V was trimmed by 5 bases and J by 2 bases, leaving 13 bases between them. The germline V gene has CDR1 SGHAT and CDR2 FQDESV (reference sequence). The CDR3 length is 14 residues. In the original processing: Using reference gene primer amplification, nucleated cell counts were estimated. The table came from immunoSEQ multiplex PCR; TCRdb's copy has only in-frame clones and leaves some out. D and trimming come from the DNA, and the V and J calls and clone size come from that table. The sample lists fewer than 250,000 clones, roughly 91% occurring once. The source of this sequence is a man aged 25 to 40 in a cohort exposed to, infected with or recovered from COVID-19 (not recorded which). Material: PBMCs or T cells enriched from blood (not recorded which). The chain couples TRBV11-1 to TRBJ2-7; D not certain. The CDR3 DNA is TGTGCCAGCAGCGAGAACTACCTTACCTACGAGCAGTACTTC. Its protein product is CASSENYLTYEQYF.